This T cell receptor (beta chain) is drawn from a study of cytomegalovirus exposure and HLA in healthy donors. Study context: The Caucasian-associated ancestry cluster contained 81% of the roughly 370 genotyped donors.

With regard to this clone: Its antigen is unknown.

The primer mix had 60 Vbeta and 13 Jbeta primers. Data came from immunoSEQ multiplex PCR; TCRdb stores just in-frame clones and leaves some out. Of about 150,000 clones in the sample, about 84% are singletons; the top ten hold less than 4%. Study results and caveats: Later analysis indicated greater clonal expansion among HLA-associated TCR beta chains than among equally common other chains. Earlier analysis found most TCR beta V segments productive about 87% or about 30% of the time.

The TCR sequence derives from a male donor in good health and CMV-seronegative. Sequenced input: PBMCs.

CDR3 loop: CASSLARPGGRETQYF. For the CDR3, the DNA is TGTGCCAGCAGCTTAGCGCGTCCAGGGGGTCGGGAGACCCAGTACTTC. The chain recombines TRBV7-2 with TRBJ2-5, with 7 bases aligning to TRBD1. The CDR3 totals 16 residues. The germline V gene encodes CDR1 SGHTA and CDR2 FQGNSA. The junction had 9 bases not matched to a gene; V was cut back by 0 bases and J by 5 bases.